What follows is one T cell receptor (beta chain) and its context. The source of the sample is a study of blood T cells in healthy people across ages. Overall study context: There was about one barcoded beta molecule captured by template switching per two T cells.

This CDR3 is 14 amino acids long. Between the trimmed V and J ends, which lost 2 bases and 7 bases, there was a span of 12 bases. Sample-barcoded 5' priming and a J-beta primer mix drove a second PCR of 7 to 11 cycles. TCRdb re-called the 5' RACE reads with MiXCR, one entry per CDR3 protein. The data contain hundreds of thousands of distinct CDR3 sequences, approximately 25% of them seen just once; the ten biggest clones take up under 9.5%. The sample providers were healthy Caucasian people from Russia, aged roughly 6 to 95. This same sample was also part of a study on T cells of mothers and their children. This second report adds: The M1S primer of the second PCR added sample barcodes and 2-4 random nucleotides. In each mother, TCR beta CDR3 reads exceeded 8.5 million; in each child, they numbered some 3 million.

The chain carries TRBV12-3 or TRBV12-4 and TRBJ1-3; D unclear. What was sequenced was blood. This sequence was found in a boy under 18 in good health. The CDR3 loop reads CASSLSGRRNTIYF. The CDR3 coding sequence is TGTGCCAGCAGTTTAAGTGGCAGAAGGAACACCATATATTTT.